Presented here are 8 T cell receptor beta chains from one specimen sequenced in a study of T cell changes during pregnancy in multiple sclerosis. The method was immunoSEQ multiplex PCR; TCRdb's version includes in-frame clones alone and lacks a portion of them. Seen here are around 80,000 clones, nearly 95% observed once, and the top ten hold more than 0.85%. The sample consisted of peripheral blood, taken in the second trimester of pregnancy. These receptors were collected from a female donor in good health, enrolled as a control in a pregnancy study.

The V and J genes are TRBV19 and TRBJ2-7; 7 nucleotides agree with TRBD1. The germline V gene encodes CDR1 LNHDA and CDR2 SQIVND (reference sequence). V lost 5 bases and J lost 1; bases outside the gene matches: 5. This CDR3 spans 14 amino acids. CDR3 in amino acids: CASSAPGQSYEQYF. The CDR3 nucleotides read TGTGCCAGTAGTGCTCCGGGACAGTCCTACGAGCAGTACTTC.

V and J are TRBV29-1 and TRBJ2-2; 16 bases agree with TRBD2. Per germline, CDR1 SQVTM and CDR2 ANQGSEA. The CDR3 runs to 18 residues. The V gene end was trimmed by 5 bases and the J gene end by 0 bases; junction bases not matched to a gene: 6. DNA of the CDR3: TGCAGCGTTCCCGGGACTAGCGGGAGGGGATCGAACACCGGGGAGCTGTTTTTT. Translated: CSVPGTSGRGSNTGELFF.

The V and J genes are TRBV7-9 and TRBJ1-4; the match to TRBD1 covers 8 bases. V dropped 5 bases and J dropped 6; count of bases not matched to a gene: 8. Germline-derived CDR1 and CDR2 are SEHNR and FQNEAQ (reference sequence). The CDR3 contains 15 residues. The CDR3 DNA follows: TGTGCCAGCAGCGGAATGACAGGGGATTATGAAAAACTGTTTTTT. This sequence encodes CASSGMTGDYEKLFF.

The CDR3 loop reads CASSDGLAGEGGETQYF. DNA of the CDR3: TGTGCCAGCAGTGACGGTTTAGCGGGAGAAGGAGGAGAGACCCAGTACTTC. The chain joins TRBV2 to TRBJ2-5, with 9 bases matching TRBD2. This CDR3 region has 17 residues. Per germline, CDR1 SNHLY and CDR2 FYNNEI. V shed 3 bases and J 4 bases; nucleotides not matched to a gene: 12.

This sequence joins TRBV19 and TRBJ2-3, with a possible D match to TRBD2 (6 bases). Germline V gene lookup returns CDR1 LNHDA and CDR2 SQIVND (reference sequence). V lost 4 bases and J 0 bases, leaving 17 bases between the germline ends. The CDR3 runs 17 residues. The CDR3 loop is CASSTPRAGRSTDTQYF. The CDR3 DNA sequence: TGTGCCAGTAGTACCCCCCGAGCGGGCCGTAGCACAGATACGCAGTATTTT.

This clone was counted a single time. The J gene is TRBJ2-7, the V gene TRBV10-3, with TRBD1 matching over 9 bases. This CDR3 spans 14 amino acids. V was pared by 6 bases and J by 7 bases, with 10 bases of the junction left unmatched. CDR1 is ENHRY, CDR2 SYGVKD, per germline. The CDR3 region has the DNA TGTGCCATCAGAGGTGTACAGGGGGCGGAAGAGCAGTACTTC. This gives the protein CAIRGVQGAEEQYF.

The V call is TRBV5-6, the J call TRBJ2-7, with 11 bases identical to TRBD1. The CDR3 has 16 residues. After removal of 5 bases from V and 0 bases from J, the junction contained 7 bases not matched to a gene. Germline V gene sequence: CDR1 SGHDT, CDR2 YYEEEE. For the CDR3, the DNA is TGTGCCAGCAGTTATTACGGACAGGGGGCCTCCTACGAGCAGTACTTC. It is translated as CASSYYGQGASYEQYF.

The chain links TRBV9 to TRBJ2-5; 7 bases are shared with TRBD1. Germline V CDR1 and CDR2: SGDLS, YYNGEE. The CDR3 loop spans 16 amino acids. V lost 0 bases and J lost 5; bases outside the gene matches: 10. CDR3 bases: TGTGCCAGCAGCGTAGGACTCGGGACAGTGAGGGAGACCCAGTACTTC. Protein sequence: CASSVGLGTVRETQYF.